One and the same sample provided the 9 T cell receptor beta chains below, sequenced in a study of blood T cell repertoires in COVID-19. Assay used: immunoSEQ multiplex PCR; TCRdb lists only in-frame clones, some missing. The sample consists of more than 300,000 clones, under 90% of them appearing once. The sequencing sample was made of PBMCs or T cells enriched from blood (not recorded which). These TCRs come from a young man who had recovered from COVID-19.

The chain has TRBV19 and TRBJ1-2, with D uncertain. The CDR3 length is 12 residues. Trimming took 1 base from V and 4 from J, leaving 4 bases between them. Looked up from germline, CDR1 is LNHDA and CDR2 is SQIVND (reference sequence). The CDR3 region has the DNA TGTGCCAGTAGTATAGCCCGCTATGGCTACACCTTC. It is translated as CASSIARYGYTF.

The chain uses TRBV27 and TRBJ2-3; 11 positions agree with TRBD2. This CDR3 is built from 15 residues. Trimming at V came to 5 bases and at J to 4 bases, leaving 5 bases not matched to a gene. The germline V gene has CDR1 MNHEY and CDR2 SMNVEV (reference sequence). For the CDR3, the DNA is TGTGCCAGCAGTCACCGGACTAGCGGGCCAGATACGCAGTATTTT. As protein: CASSHRTSGPDTQYF.

This rearrangement joins TRBV6-5 to TRBJ2-3, with 9 bases that match TRBD1. The CDR3 extends over 14 amino acids. The germline V gene has CDR1 MNHEY and CDR2 SVGAGI. The V segment lost 4 bases and the J segment 2 bases; nucleotides outside the gene matches: 1. As DNA, the CDR3 is TGTGCCAGCAGTTGGGACAGGGCCACAGATACGCAGTATTTT. Translation gives CASSWDRATDTQYF.

This clone was recorded only once. V gene TRBV7-9 combines with J gene TRBJ1-5; tentatively, D is TRBD1 (6 bases). V lost 1 base to trimming and J lost 3 bases, with 13 bases between them. The CDR3 loop spans 16 amino acids. Germline values: CDR1 SEHNR, CDR2 FQNEAQ (reference sequence). The CDR3: CASSLGRGTNNQPQHF. CDR3 in DNA: TGTGCCAGCAGCTTAGGTCGTGGGACAAACAATCAGCCCCAGCATTTT.

V usage is TRBV7-8 and J usage is TRBJ2-1, with TRBD2 matching 9 bases. The CDR3 runs 16 residues. Germline V gene sequence: CDR1 SGHVS, CDR2 FQNEAQ. J lost 8 bases, V lost 5 bases, and 13 bases had no gene match. CDR3 region: CASSPPRVGLADEQFF. The DNA for the CDR3 is TGTGCCAGCAGCCCCCCCCGGGTGGGACTAGCTGATGAGCAGTTCTTC.

V usage is TRBV6-5 and J usage is TRBJ1-5; D not resolved. The ends were cut back, 0 bases at V and 3 bases at J, with 12 bases in the middle. The CDR3 runs 16 residues. The germline CDR1 and CDR2 sequences are MNHEY and SVGAGI. CDR3 in DNA: TGTGCCAGCAGTTACTCGAGTGCGGGAATCAATCAGCCCCAGCATTTT. Protein sequence: CASSYSSAGINQPQHF.

This rearrangement joins TRBV7-9 to TRBJ1-1; D perhaps matches TRBD1 (6 bases). Deletions cut 8 bases from V and 6 bases from J, with 22 bases between. This CDR3 spans 15 amino acids. The germline V gene encodes CDR1 SEHNR and CDR2 FQNEAQ (reference sequence). The CDR3 DNA is TGTGCCAGCGGGAGAGGTCGGGGGGCTGGGGCTGAAGCTTTCTTT. This codes for CASGRGRGAGAEAFF.

This chain uses TRBV6-5 with TRBJ2-3; TRBD2 aligns across 9 bases. V shed 6 bases and J 2 bases; nucleotides not matched to a gene: 6. Germline V CDR1 and CDR2: MNHEY, SVGAGI. CDR3 size: 15 residues. The CDR3 spells CASSQTSGTTDTQYF. The CDR3 DNA reads as TGTGCCAGCAGCCAGACTAGCGGAACCACAGATACGCAGTATTTT.

V and J are TRBV5-4 and TRBJ2-1; 14 positions agree with TRBD2. The V segment lost 4 bases and the J segment 8 bases; nucleotides outside the gene matches: 8. The CDR3 has 16 residues. The germline V gene has CDR1 SGHNT and CDR2 YYREEE (reference sequence). The CDR3 sequence: CASSPLPGLAGDEQFF. Written as DNA, the CDR3 is TGTGCCAGCAGCCCCCTGCCGGGACTAGCGGGGGATGAGCAGTTCTTC.